This T cell receptor (beta chain) came from a study of neurological immune-mediated disorders. The cDNA was generated through 5'RACE incorporating 10-nucleotide random UMIs. TCRdb ran MiXCR on the 5' RACE reads and lists one entry per CDR3 protein. There are 30,000 to 45,000 distinct CDR3 sequences in the sample; roughly 12% occur only once, and less than 5% lies in the top ten. Whole-study results and caveats: CDR3 amino acid sequences found in expanded clones were never shared across subjects, suggesting private repertoires in all groups.

There are 14 residues in the CDR3. CDR1 SGHDN and CDR2 FVKESK come from the germline V gene. Trimming shortened V by 6 bases and J by 6 bases, and 17 bases separated the two germline ends. This clonotype was counted ten times or more. Its antigen remains unknown. The gene calls are TRBV14 and TRBJ1-1, with D maybe TRBD1 (5 bases). The sequencing sample was made of CD4+ T cells from blood. The receptor was derived from a woman aged 30 to 39 with HTLV-1-associated myelopathy (HAM/TSP). DNA for the CDR3: TGTGCCAGCAGTCACAGGCGAAGGGTTTCTGAAGCTTTCTTT. Encoded protein: CASSHRRRVSEAFF. Together with reference TRBV14 and TRBJ1-1, the CDR3 gives the full variable domain: EAGVTQFPSHSVIEKGQTVTLRCDPISGHDNLYWYRRVMGKEIKFLLHFVKESKQDESGMPNNRFLAERTGGTYSTLKVQPAELEDSGVYFCASSHRRRVSEAFFGQGTRLTVV.